This TCR beta chain appears in the sequencing data of a study of OX40 agonist ivuxolimab in advanced cancers. Overall study results and limits: What antigens the expanded peripheral T cells recognized was never established. Partial responders dosed at 0.1-3.0 mg/kg displayed clonal expansion ranking among the lowest.

Drawing of blood for sampling happened at baseline, at cycle 4 day 1, and at cycle 7 day 1. Looked up from germline, CDR1 is MNHEY and CDR2 is SMNVEV (reference sequence). This CDR3 has 13 residues. With V trimmed by 4 bases and J by 2 bases, 2 bases remained unmatched. This clone was seen more than once but under ten times. As yet, its antigen is unknown. Profiled with immunoSEQ multiplex PCR; TCRdb holds only in-frame clones, not every one. The table lists approximately 52,000 clones, 83% of them singletons. The V and J genes are TRBV27 and TRBJ2-7; 7 bases line up with TRBD1. The specimen was CD4+ or CD8+ T cells sorted from blood, collected in a trial of the OX40 agonist ivuxolimab. This receptor was taken from an adult with an advanced solid tumor such as melanoma, head and neck, liver or kidney cancer. This CDR3 reads CASSYDRAYEQYF. The DNA for the CDR3 is TGTGCCAGCAGTTATGACAGGGCCTACGAGCAGTACTTC.